These T cell receptor beta chains were read from a single sample in a study of Graves' ophthalmopathy and Graves' hyperthyroidism. TCRdb independently ran MiXCR on the multiplex PCR reads; one entry per CDR3 protein. The table includes over a million distinct CDR3 sequences, 35% to 40% detected once. Sequenced input: peripheral blood or thyroid tissue (not recorded which). The receptor source for this set is an adult man with Graves' hyperthyroidism. Each CDR3 is given without its conserved first and last residue. The D gene is left open where the match is weak.

V	D	J	CDR3
TRBV7-3	-	TRBJ2-2	ASSIRFGSGELF
TRBV6-6	TRBD1	TRBJ1-5	ASSYQTQGANPQPQH
TRBV7-2	TRBD2	TRBJ2-3	ASSSGLVLTDTQY
TRBV12-3/TRBV12-4	TRBD1	TRBJ1-6	ASSLGDRGNSPLH
TRBV7-2	-	TRBJ2-7	ASRLGGLAGVNEQY
TRBV7-2	-	TRBJ2-7	ASSLVRGGYEQY
TRBV10-3	TRBD1	TRBJ1-6	AISTGVNNPPPH
TRBV2	-	TRBJ1-1	ATRGQNTEAF
TRBV7-2	TRBD1	TRBJ1-5	ASSFPGQGGFAQPQH
TRBV15	-	TRBJ2-2	ATSVRTAPNTGELF
TRBV20-1	TRBD2	TRBJ2-7	SGASGENSEQY
TRBV7-8	-	TRBJ2-7	ASSYDGGDNYEQY
TRBV2	-	TRBJ2-7	ASWDTNNYEQY
TRBV6-2/TRBV6-3	-	TRBJ1-1	ASSYYRENTEAF
TRBV10-3	TRBD1	TRBJ1-6	ASSYAGTGDSPLH
TRBV7-2	-	TRBJ2-7	ASSHKGAVYEQY
TRBV19	-	TRBJ2-7	ASSIAPGYEQY
TRBV10-3	-	TRBJ2-7	AISDRGEQY
TRBV29-1	-	TRBJ1-5	SGKRPRGGQPQH